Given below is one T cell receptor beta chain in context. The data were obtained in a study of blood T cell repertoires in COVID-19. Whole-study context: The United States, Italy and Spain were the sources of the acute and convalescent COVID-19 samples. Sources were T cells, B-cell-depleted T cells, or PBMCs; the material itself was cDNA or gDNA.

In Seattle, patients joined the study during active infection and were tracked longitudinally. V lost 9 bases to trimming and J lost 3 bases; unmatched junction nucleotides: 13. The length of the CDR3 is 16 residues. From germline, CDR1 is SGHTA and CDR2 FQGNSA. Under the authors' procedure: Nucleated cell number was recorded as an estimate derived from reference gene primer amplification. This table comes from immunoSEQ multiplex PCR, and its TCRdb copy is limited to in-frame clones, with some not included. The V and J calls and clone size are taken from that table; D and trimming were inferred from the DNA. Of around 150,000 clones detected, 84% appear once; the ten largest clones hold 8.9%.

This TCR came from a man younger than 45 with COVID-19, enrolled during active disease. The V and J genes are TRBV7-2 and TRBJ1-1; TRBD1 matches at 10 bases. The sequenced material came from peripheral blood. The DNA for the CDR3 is TGTGCCAGTAAACCCGGGACAGGGGATAGGTACACTGAAGCTTTCTTT. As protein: CASKPGTGDRYTEAFF.